The next 31 T cell receptor beta chains were all read from a single sample in a study of early T cells in non-severe SARS-CoV-2 infection. TCRdb itself ran the 5' RACE reads through MiXCR, one entry per CDR3 protein. The top ten hold approximately 5% of the sample, which has 25,000 to 35,000 distinct CDR3 sequences, about 4.5% seen once. This material consisted of whole blood, taken at baseline. The source is an adult who was a healthcare worker with PCR-confirmed SARS-CoV-2 infection or an uninfected control (not recorded which).

This clonotype qualifies as medium-sized. This chain links TRBV9 with TRBJ1-5; D gene uncertain. V lost 3 bases, J lost 0 bases, and 10 bases lay in between. The CDR3 contains 15 residues. Germline-derived CDR1 and CDR2 are SGDLS and YYNGEE. The CDR3 sequence is CASSEADNSNQPQHF. CDR3 nucleotides: TGTGCCAGCAGCGAGGCCGACAATAGCAATCAGCCCCAGCATTTT.

This clonotype was counted many times. The CDR3 coding sequence is TGTGCCAGCTCACCGGCGGGGATAGCCAAAAACATTCAGTACTTC. It translates to CASSPAGIAKNIQYF. The rearrangement uses TRBV18 and TRBJ2-4; D is possibly TRBD2 (6 bases). The V and J ends lost 3 bases and 0 bases respectively, with 9 bases between them. The CDR3 is 15 residues long. The germline V gene encodes CDR1 KGHSH and CDR2 LQKENI.

This clonotype was seen ten or more times. V and J are TRBV15 and TRBJ2-3, with 10 bases matching TRBD2. The length of the CDR3 is 19 residues. Germline CDR1 reads LNHNV; CDR2 reads YYDKDF (reference sequence). V dropped 1 base and J dropped 0; count of bases not matched to a gene: 10. CDR3 DNA sequence: TGTGCCACCAGCAGAGTTCCTAGCGGGAGCCAGACTAGCACAGATACGCAGTATTTT. Translated, it gives CATSRVPSGSQTSTDTQYF.

This clonotype was seen only a few times. The chain links TRBV7-3 to TRBJ2-5, with 14 bases fitting TRBD2. Germline loops: CDR1 SGHTA, CDR2 FQGTGA. This CDR3 spans 18 amino acids. The V and J ends lost 4 bases and 2 bases, in that order; junction bases with no gene match: 9. CDR3 coding DNA: TGTGCCAGCAGCTCCCGACTAGCGGGAGGGCCCTCGCAAGAGACCCAGTACTTC. This translates into CASSSRLAGGPSQETQYF.

This clonotype appeared many times. The CDR3 loop is CASSALSGTGGTEAFF. CDR3 DNA: TGTGCCAGCAGTGCACTGTCCGGGACAGGGGGCACTGAAGCTTTCTTT. The genes are TRBV6-1 and TRBJ1-1; 11 positions agree with TRBD1. V lost 4 bases, J lost 4 bases, and 8 bases stayed unmatched. Germline CDR1 MNHNS, CDR2 SASEGT. The CDR3 length is 16 residues.

Ten or more counts support this clonotype. The gene calls are TRBV20-1 and TRBJ2-2, with 13 bases that match TRBD2. CDR1 and CDR2 (germline): DFQATT, SNEGSKA (reference sequence). Trimming at V came to 6 bases and at J to 8 bases, leaving 6 bases not matched to a gene. The CDR3 is 14 residues long. The CDR3 spells CSAGGLAGIGELFF. CDR3 nucleotides: TGCAGTGCAGGGGGACTAGCGGGGATTGGGGAGCTGTTTTTT.

This clonotype was detected ten times or more. The chain couples TRBV12-3 or TRBV12-4 to TRBJ2-2; 10 bases match TRBD2. V lost 5 bases and J lost 2; bases outside the gene matches: 11. The CDR3 contains 18 residues. The CDR3 region is CASSPSAIAGGNTGELFF. In DNA form, the CDR3 reads TGTGCCAGCAGTCCCTCCGCAATAGCGGGGGGCAACACCGGGGAGCTGTTTTTT.

This clonotype was recorded many times. V gene TRBV5-1 combines with J gene TRBJ2-1, with a tentative D call TRBD1 (6 bases). The CDR3 spans 14 residues. CDR1 SGHRS and CDR2 YFSETQ come from the germline V gene. Trimming pared 0 bases from V and 6 bases from J, leaving 10 bases between. CDR3 nucleotides: TGCGCCAGCAGCTTGGAACAGGGAACCAATGAGCAGTTCTTC. Protein product: CASSLEQGTNEQFF.

This clonotype was observed at least ten times. The chain couples TRBV6-2 or TRBV6-3 to TRBJ2-7; unclear D gene. CDR3 length: 11 amino acids. Trimming left V 5 bases short and J 3 bases short, with 5 bases between. Germline CDR1 reads MNHEY; CDR2 reads SVGEGT. The CDR3 loop is CASSNYYEQYF. CDR3 in DNA: TGTGCCAGCAGTAATTACTACGAGCAGTACTTC.

This sequence joins TRBV27 and TRBJ2-7; D gene unclear. CDR3 size: 11 residues. The germline gives CDR1 MNHEY, CDR2 SMNVEV (reference sequence). The V gene lost 8 bases and the J gene lost 6 bases, with 11 bases spanning the gap. The CDR3 DNA reads as TGTGCCAGCGGCATTTACCTCGAGCAGTACTTC. Translated, it gives CASGIYLEQYF.

This clonotype was observed many times. The V and J genes are TRBV20-1 and TRBJ2-1; D possibly uses TRBD1 or TRBD2 (5 bases each). The CDR3 runs to 14 residues. V gave up 5 bases and J gave up 3 bases, with 14 bases separating them. Germline CDR1 and CDR2: DFQATT and SNEGSKA (reference sequence). The CDR3 loop is CSAAGTSHYNEQFF. CDR3 sequence (DNA): TGCAGTGCTGCCGGGACCTCCCACTACAATGAGCAGTTCTTC.

This clonotype was found many times. This chain uses TRBV7-9 with TRBJ2-7; D is unresolved. Germline V gives CDR1 SEHNR, CDR2 FQNEAQ (reference sequence). Trimming stripped 1 base from V and 6 bases from J, with 10 bases between. The CDR3 has 13 amino acids. The chain's CDR3 is CASSLGLGVEQYF. The CDR3 nucleotides are TGTGCCAGCAGCTTAGGGCTGGGTGTCGAGCAGTACTTC.

This clonotype was counted ten times or more. This chain links TRBV5-4 with TRBJ1-4; 8 bases line up with TRBD1. V was clipped by 4 bases and J by 4 bases; unmatched bases: 6. There are 15 residues in the CDR3. The germline V gene encodes CDR1 SGHNT and CDR2 YYREEE (reference sequence). The CDR3 reads CASSLKGQGNEKLFF. CDR3 nucleotides: TGTGCCAGCAGCCTGAAAGGACAGGGTAATGAAAAACTGTTTTTT.

This clonotype was detected many times. The chain links TRBV6-1 to TRBJ2-1; D possibly corresponds to TRBD1 (5 bases). Trimming left V 10 bases short and J 3 bases short, with 13 bases between. The CDR3 consists of 13 residues. CDR1 is MNHNS, CDR2 SASEGT, per germline. The CDR3 sequence is CAIFSTVYNEQFF. CDR3 in DNA: TGTGCCATTTTCTCGACAGTCTACAATGAGCAGTTCTTC.

The sample holds a few counts of this clonotype. Possible read error: a much larger clone is one base away. This rearrangement joins TRBV28 to TRBJ2-7, with TRBD2 as a possible D gene (6 bases). V was cut by 5 bases and J by 2 bases, with 13 bases left in between. The CDR3 runs to 14 residues. The V gene's germline CDR1 is MDHEN and CDR2 SYDVKM. The CDR3 sequence: CASSGGLSPYEQYF. The DNA of the CDR3 is TGTGCCAGCAGTGGGGGGTTATCGCCCTACGAGCAGTACTTC.

This clonotype occurred a few times. The genes are TRBV18 and TRBJ2-7, with D possibly called TRBD1 or TRBD2 (6 bases each). The ends were cut back, 3 bases at V and 4 bases at J, with 16 bases in the middle. In germline, CDR1 is KGHSH, CDR2 LQKENI. This CDR3 region has 15 residues. The chain's CDR3 is CASSPRRGLEYEQYF. In DNA form, the CDR3 reads TGTGCCAGCTCACCGAGGAGGGGGTTAGAGTACGAGCAGTACTTC.

The chain couples TRBV6-4 to TRBJ2-6; 11 bases are shared with TRBD2. Germline V CDR1 and CDR2: MRHNA, SNTAGT. V was clipped by 4 bases and J by 1 base; unmatched bases: 0. This CDR3 contains 16 residues. CDR3 sequence: CASSGTSGSGANVLTF. In DNA, the CDR3 is TGTGCCAGCAGTGGGACTAGCGGGTCTGGGGCCAACGTCCTGACTTTC.

This clonotype was seen repeatedly, ten times or more. This chain links TRBV18 with TRBJ1-2, with a tentative D call TRBD1 (5 bases). The V end was cut by 3 bases, the J end by 4 bases, with 18 bases between. Germline CDR1 and CDR2: KGHSH and LQKENI. This CDR3 has 16 residues. DNA of the CDR3: TGTGCCAGCTCACCCGAGCCAGGGAATACCGCCTATGGCTACACCTTC. Its protein product is CASSPEPGNTAYGYTF.

The chain links TRBV7-2 to TRBJ2-2, with D perhaps TRBD2 (6 bases). The CDR3 consists of 16 residues. From germline, CDR1 is SGHTA and CDR2 FQGNSA. The V gene lost 5 bases and the J gene lost 0 bases, with 13 bases spanning the gap. CDR3 protein: CASSLRLGANTGELFF. The CDR3 DNA follows: TGTGCCAGCAGCCTTAGACTAGGCGCGAACACCGGGGAGCTGTTTTTT.

The chain uses TRBV10-3 and TRBJ1-3; the D is unclear. The CDR3 has 14 amino acids. V lost 0 bases and J lost 2, with 5 bases in between. Germline V lookup: CDR1 ENHRY, CDR2 SYGVKD. CDR3 DNA sequence: TGTGCCATCAGTGAGTCCAGTCCTGGAAACACCATATATTTT. Translation gives CAISESSPGNTIYF.

In its sample, this clonotype was seen many times. The chain couples TRBV6-1 to TRBJ2-7; no reliable D call. CDR1 is MNHNS and CDR2 is SASEGT in the germline V gene. With 2 bases removed from V and 3 bases from J, the gap between germline ends came to 11 bases. The CDR3 consists of 14 residues. As DNA, the CDR3 is TGTGCCAGCAGTGAAACGGGCGGACGCTACGAGCAGTACTTC. It specifies CASSETGGRYEQYF.

As regards this clonotype: Mismatch with germline at one junction end may stem from a read error. This chain links TRBV7-2 with TRBJ1-3; D is unresolved. The CDR3 spans 14 residues. CDR1 and CDR2 (germline): SGHTA, FQGNSA. CDR3 bases: TGTGTCAGCAGTCTCGCGGGAGGAGGAAACACCATATATTTT. It translates to CVSSLAGGGNTIYF. The full variable domain, completed using reference TRBV7-2 and TRBJ1-3, is GAGVSQSPSNKVTEKGKDVELRCDPISGHTALYWYRQSLGQGLEFLIYFQGNSAPDKSGLPSDRFSAERTGGSVSTLTIQRTQQEDSAVYLCVSSLAGGGNTIYFGEGSWLTVV.

This clonotype showed up many times. This chain links TRBV10-3 with TRBJ2-7; D tentatively fits TRBD1 or TRBD2 (5 bases each). The V end was cut by 4 bases, the J end by 3 bases, with 13 bases between. CDR1 and CDR2 (germline): ENHRY, SYGVKD. This CDR3 is built from 14 residues. The CDR3 loop is CAISGAGSSYEQYF. The CDR3, as DNA: TGTGCCATCAGTGGCGCAGGGAGCAGCTACGAGCAGTACTTC.

This clonotype was seen a handful of times. The chain recombines TRBV5-6 with TRBJ2-5; D unclear. The CDR3 consists of 11 residues. V lost 4 bases and J 4 bases, leaving 5 bases between the germline ends. Germline CDR1 and CDR2: SGHDT and YYEEEE. The CDR3 protein is CASSHSETQYF. Written as DNA, the CDR3 is TGTGCCAGCAGCCATTCAGAGACCCAGTACTTC.

In this sample, this clonotype turned up many times. The chain is built from TRBV12-5 and TRBJ2-1, with D possibly being TRBD1 (5 bases). Germline CDR1 LGHNT, CDR2 FRNRAP. The CDR3 sequence is 11 residues long. Trimming shortened V by 4 bases and J by 12 bases, and 10 bases separated the two germline ends. The DNA for the CDR3 is TGTGCTAGTGGTTCACAGCAGGGGCAGTTCTTC. Protein: CASGSQQGQFF.

This clonotype occurred many times. The rearrangement uses TRBV27 and TRBJ2-3; 11 nucleotides align to TRBD2. This CDR3 is 15 amino acids long. With V trimmed by 6 bases and J by 3 bases, 5 bases remained unmatched. The germline V gene has CDR1 MNHEY and CDR2 SMNVEV (reference sequence). CDR3 DNA: TGTGCCAGCAGCCCGACTAGCGGGGTAACAGATACGCAGTATTTT. Its translation is CASSPTSGVTDTQYF.

This clonotype was detected a few times. The CDR3 loop is CAISEHSREGSYEQYF. CDR3 nucleotides: TGTGCCATCAGTGAGCATTCGCGGGAAGGCTCCTACGAGCAGTACTTC. This chain joins TRBV10-3 and TRBJ2-7; TRBD2 is a possible D gene (6 bases). Trimming stripped 2 bases from V and 0 bases from J, with 14 bases between. The CDR3 loop spans 16 amino acids. Germline CDR1 and CDR2: ENHRY and SYGVKD.

This clonotype was picked up many times. The V call is TRBV14, the J call TRBJ2-5, with D perhaps matching TRBD2 (6 bases). The ends were cut back, 4 bases at V and 4 bases at J, with 10 bases in the middle. Germline CDR1 is SGHDN and CDR2 is FVKESK. This CDR3 has 13 residues. CDR3 in amino acids: CASSPWGVETQYF. The CDR3 DNA follows: TGTGCCAGCAGCCCCTGGGGGGTAGAGACCCAGTACTTC. The full variable domain, its missing parts supplied by reference TRBV14 and TRBJ2-5, is EAGVTQFPSHSVIEKGQTVTLRCDPISGHDNLYWYRRVMGKEIKFLLHFVKESKQDESGMPNNRFLAERTGGTYSTLKVQPAELEDSGVYFCASSPWGVETQYFGPGTRLLVL.

This clonotype occurred many times. This rearrangement joins TRBV28 to TRBJ2-2; D gene unclear. The CDR3 spans 15 residues. Trimming left V 5 bases short and J 5 bases short, with 15 bases between. Germline V gives CDR1 MDHEN, CDR2 SYDVKM. CDR3 nucleotide sequence: TGTGCCAGCAGTCTTGGGCCGCCCTCGACCGGGGAGCTGTTTTTT. Translation gives CASSLGPPSTGELFF.

The chain employs TRBV13 and TRBJ2-7, with 8 bases aligning to TRBD2. Germline assignment: CDR1 PRHDT and CDR2 FYEKMQ (reference sequence). There are 16 residues in the CDR3. The J segment lost 4 bases and the V segment lost 5 bases, leaving 13 bases of the junction unmatched. CDR3 nucleotides: TGTGCCAGCAGCCGCGAACGGGGGGGCGCATGGTACGAGCAGTACTTC. As protein: CASSRERGGAWYEQYF.

V is TRBV5-5 and J is TRBJ2-2, with 10 nucleotides matching TRBD1. V trimming: 4 bases; J trimming: 4 bases; junction bases outside the gene matches: 7. CDR3 size: 16 residues. Germline CDR1 SGHKS, CDR2 YYEKEE (reference sequence). CDR3 in DNA: TGTGCCAGCAGCGTGGTAGGGACAGGGGTCACCGGGGAGCTGTTTTTT. Translating it yields CASSVVGTGVTGELFF.